This T cell receptor beta chain is drawn from a study of cytomegalovirus exposure and HLA in healthy donors. Per the germline V gene, CDR1 is LNHDA and CDR2 is SQIVND (reference sequence). V lost 10 bases and J lost 3, with 21 bases in between. This CDR3 is built from 15 residues. 13 Jbeta primers and 60 Vbeta primers were used for the PCR. Assay used: immunoSEQ multiplex PCR; TCRdb lists only in-frame clones, some missing. The repertoire includes approximately 150,000 clones, about 70% of them detected once, and around 4.7% sits in the top ten. The origin of this receptor is a man in his sixties in good health and CMV-seronegative. Sequenced input: PBMCs. The rearrangement uses TRBV19 and TRBJ1-1; TRBD1 is a possible D gene (6 bases). The CDR3 loop is CAISRDTFAHTEAFF. The CDR3 coding sequence is TGTGCCATCTCCCGGGACACCTTCGCTCACACTGAAGCTTTCTTT.